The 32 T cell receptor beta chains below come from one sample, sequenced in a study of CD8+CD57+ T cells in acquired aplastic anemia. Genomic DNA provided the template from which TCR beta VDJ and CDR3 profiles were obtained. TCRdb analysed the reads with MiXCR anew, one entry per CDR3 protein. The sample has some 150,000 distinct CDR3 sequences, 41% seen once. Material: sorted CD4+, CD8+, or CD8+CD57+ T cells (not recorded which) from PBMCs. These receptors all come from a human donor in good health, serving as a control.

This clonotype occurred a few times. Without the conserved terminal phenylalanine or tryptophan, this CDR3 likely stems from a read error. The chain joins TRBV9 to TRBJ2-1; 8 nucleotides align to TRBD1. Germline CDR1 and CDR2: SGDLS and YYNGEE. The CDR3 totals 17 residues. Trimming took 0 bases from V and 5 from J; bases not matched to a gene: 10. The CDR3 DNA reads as TGTGCCAGCAGCGTAGCGGCATGGACAGGGCCCCACAATGAGCAGTTCCTC. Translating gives CASSVAAWTGPHNEQFL.

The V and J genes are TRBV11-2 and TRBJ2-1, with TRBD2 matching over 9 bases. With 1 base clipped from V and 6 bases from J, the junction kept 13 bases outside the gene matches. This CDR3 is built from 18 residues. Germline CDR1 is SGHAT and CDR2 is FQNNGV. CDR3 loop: CASSLGTLRGGFSNEQFF. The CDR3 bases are TGTGCCAGCAGCTTAGGGACCCTGCGGGGGGGCTTCAGCAATGAGCAGTTCTTC.

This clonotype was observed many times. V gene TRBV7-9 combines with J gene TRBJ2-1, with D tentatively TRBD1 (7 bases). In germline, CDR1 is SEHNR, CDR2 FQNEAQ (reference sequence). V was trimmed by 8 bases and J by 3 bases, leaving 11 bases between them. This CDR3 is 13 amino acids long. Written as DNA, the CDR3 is TGTGCCAGCGGCAGGGGGGACTACAATGAGCAGTTCTTC. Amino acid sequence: CASGRGDYNEQFF. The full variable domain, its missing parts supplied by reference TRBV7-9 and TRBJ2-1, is DTGVSQNPRHKITKRGQNVTFRCDPISEHNRLYWYRQTLGQGPEFLTYFQNEAQLEKSRLLSDRFSAERPKGSFSTLEIQRTEQGDSAMYLCASGRGDYNEQFFGPGTRLTVL.

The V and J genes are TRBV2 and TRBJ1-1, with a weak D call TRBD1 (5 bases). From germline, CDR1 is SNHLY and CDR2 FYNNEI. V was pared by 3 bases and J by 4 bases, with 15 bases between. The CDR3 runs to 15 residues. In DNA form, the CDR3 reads TGTGCCAGCAGTGAGGAGGGGACTGAGTTCACTGAAGCTTTCTTT. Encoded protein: CASSEEGTEFTEAFF. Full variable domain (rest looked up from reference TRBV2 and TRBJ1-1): EPEVTQTPSHQVTQMGQEVILRCVPISNHLYFYWYRQILGQKVEFLVSFYNNEISEKSEIFDDQFSVERPDGSNFTLKIRSTKLEDSAMYFCASSEEGTEFTEAFFGQGTRLTVV.

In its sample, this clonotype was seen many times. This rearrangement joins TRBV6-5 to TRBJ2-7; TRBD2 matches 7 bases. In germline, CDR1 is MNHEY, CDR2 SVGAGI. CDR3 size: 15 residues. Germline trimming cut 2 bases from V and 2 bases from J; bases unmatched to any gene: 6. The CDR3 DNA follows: TGTGCCAGCAGTTACGGCGGGAGATCAGCCTACGAGCAGTACTTC. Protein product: CASSYGGRSAYEQYF.

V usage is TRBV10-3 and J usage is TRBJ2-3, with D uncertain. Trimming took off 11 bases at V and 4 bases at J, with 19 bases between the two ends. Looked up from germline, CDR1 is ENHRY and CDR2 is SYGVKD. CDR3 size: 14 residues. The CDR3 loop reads CAVKSELIADTQYF. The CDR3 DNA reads TGTGCCGTTAAGTCGGAGTTAATTGCAGATACGCAGTATTTT.

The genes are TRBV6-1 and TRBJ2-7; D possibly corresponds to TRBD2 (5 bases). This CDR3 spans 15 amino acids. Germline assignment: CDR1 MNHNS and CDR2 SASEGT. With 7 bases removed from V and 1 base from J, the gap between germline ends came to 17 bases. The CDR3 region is CASIITDAGSYEQYF. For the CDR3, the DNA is TGTGCCAGCATAATAACAGACGCGGGTTCCTACGAGCAGTACTTC.

Here the CDR3 DNA reads TGCAGCGTTGAAGGTACAGGAGCTGGGGCCAACGTCCTGACTTTC. As protein: CSVEGTGAGANVLTF. The chain is built from TRBV29-1 and TRBJ2-6, with a tentative D call TRBD1 (5 bases). The V gene lost 1 base and the J gene lost 2 bases, with 9 bases spanning the gap. CDR3 length: 15 residues. Germline V lookup: CDR1 SQVTM, CDR2 ANQGSEA. The full variable domain, with the rest looked up from reference TRBV29-1 and TRBJ2-6, is SAVISQKPSRDICQRGTSLTIQCQVDSQVTMMFWYRQQPGQSLTLIATANQGSEATYESGFVIDKFPISRPNLTFSTLTVSNMSPEDSSIYLCSVEGTGAGANVLTFGAGSRLTVL.

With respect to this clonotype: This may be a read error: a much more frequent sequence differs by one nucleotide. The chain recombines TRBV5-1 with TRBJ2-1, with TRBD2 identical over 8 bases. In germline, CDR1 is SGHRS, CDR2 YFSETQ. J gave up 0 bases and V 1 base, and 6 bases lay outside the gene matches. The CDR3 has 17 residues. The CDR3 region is CASSLRLALNSYNEQFF. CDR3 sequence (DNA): TGCGCCAGCAGCTTGCGACTAGCGCTAAACTCCTACAATGAGCAGTTCTTC.

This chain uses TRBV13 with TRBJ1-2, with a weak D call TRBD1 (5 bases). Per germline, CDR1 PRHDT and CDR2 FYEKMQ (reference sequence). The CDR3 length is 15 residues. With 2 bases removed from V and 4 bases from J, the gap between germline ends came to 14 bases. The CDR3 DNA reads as TGTGCCAGCAGCTTAAGGGGCGGGGCAGGCTATGGCTACACCTTC. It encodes CASSLRGGAGYGYTF.

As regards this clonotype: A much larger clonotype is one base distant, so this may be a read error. For the CDR3, the DNA is TGTGCCAGCAATTACTCGATTACAGGGGCCTACGAGCAGTACTTC. It specifies CASNYSITGAYEQYF. The rearrangement joins TRBV6-5 to TRBJ2-7; 7 bases are shared with TRBD1. The CDR3 has 15 residues. Germline V CDR1 and CDR2: MNHEY, SVGAGI.

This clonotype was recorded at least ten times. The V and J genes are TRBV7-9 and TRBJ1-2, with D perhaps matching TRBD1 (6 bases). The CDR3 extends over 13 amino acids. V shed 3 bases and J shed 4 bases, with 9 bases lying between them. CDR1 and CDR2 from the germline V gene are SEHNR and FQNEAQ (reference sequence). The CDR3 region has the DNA TGTGCCAGCAGCTTTAGGACAGCCTATGGCTACACCTTC. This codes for CASSFRTAYGYTF.

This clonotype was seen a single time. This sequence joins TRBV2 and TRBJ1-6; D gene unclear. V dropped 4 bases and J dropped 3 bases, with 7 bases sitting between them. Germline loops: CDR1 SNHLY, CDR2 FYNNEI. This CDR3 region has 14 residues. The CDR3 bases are TGTGCCAGCAGTGTGGAAAGCTATAATTCACCCCTCCACTTT. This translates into CASSVESYNSPLHF.

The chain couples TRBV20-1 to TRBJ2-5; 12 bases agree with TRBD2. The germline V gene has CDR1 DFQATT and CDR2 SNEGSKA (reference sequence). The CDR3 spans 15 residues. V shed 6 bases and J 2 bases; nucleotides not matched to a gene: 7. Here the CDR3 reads CSAISGTSGQETQYF. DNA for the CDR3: TGCAGTGCCATCAGTGGGACTAGCGGGCAAGAGACCCAGTACTTC.

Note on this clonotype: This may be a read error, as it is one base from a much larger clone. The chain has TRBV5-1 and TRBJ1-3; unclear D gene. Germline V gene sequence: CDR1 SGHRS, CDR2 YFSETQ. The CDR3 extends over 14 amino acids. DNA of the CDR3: TGCGCCAGCGGCGGGCTCGAGGGTGGAAACACCACATATTTT. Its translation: CASGGLEGGNTTYF.

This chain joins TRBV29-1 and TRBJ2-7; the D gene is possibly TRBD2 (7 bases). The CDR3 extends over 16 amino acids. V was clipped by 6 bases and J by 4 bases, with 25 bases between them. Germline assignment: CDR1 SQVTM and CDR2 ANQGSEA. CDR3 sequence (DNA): TGCAGCGTCCTACCCGACCGGGGGGCCGGACGTTACGAGCAGTACTTC. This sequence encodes CSVLPDRGAGRYEQYF.

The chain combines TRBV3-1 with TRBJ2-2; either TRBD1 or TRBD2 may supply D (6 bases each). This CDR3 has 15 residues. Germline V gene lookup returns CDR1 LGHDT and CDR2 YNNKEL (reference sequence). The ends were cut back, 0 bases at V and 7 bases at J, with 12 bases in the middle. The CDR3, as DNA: TGTGCCAGCAGCCAAGATTGGAGGGGGAGCGGGGAGCTGTTTTTT. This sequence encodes CASSQDWRGSGELFF.

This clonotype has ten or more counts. This CDR3 reads CASSLTALTYNEQFF. The CDR3 coding sequence is TGTGCCAGCAGCTTAACAGCTCTCACCTACAATGAGCAGTTCTTC. The rearrangement links TRBV11-2 to TRBJ2-1; unclear D gene. V lost 2 bases and J 2 bases, leaving 10 bases between the germline ends. The CDR3 covers 15 residues. Germline V gives CDR1 SGHAT, CDR2 FQNNGV.

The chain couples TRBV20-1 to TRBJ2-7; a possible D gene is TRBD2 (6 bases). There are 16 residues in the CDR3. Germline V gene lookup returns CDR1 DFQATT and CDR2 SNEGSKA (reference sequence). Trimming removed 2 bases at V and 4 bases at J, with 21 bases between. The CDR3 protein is CSARPPLVGGSYEQYF. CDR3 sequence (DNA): TGCAGTGCTAGACCCCCTCTAGTGGGAGGATCTTACGAGCAGTACTTC.

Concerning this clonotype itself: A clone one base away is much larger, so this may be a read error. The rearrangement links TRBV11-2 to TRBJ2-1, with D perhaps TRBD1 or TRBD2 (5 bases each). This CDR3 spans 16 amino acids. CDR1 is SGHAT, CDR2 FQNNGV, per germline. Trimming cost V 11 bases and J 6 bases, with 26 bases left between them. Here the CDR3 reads CAGTKGSGSTGNEQFF. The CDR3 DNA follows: TGTGCCGGCACAAAGGGGAGCGGATCAACGGGCAATGAGCAGTTCTTC.

DNA of the CDR3: TGTGCCAGCAGCCATGGGGCGGGGATTGGGAGCGCAGATACGCAGTATTTT. This sequence encodes CASSHGAGIGSADTQYF. J is TRBJ2-3 and V is TRBV7-3, with a tentative D call TRBD2 (6 bases). The CDR3 runs 17 residues. Deletions cut 5 bases from V and 4 bases from J, with 22 bases between. The germline gives CDR1 SGHTA, CDR2 FQGTGA.

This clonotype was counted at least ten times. Here the CDR3 reads CSAGDTGRSYNEQFF. In nucleotides, the CDR3 is TGCAGTGCTGGGGATACAGGGAGATCCTACAATGAGCAGTTCTTC. V usage is TRBV20-1 and J usage is TRBJ2-1; a weak D match, TRBD1 (6 bases). The CDR3 consists of 15 residues. CDR1 is DFQATT, CDR2 SNEGSKA, per germline (reference sequence). Trimming pared 5 bases from V and 1 base from J, leaving 15 bases between.

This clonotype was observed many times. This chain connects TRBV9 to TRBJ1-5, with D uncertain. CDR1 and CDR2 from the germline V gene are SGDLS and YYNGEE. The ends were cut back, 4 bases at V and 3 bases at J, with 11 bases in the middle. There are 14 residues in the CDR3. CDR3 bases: TGTGCCAGCAGCCTCGAAAGCTTCAATCAGCCCCAGCATTTT. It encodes CASSLESFNQPQHF.

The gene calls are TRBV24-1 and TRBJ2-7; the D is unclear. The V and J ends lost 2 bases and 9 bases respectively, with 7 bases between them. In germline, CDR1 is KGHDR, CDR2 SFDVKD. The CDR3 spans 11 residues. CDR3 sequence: CATSDWEGQYF. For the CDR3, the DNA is TGTGCCACCAGTGATTGGGAAGGGCAGTACTTC.

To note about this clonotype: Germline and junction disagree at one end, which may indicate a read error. The CDR3 reads CATSRVNNEQSF. CDR3 nucleotides: TGTGCCACCAGCAGAGTGAACAATGAGCAGTCCTTC. The gene calls are TRBV15 and TRBJ2-1; D is unresolved. CDR1 is LNHNV, CDR2 YYDKDF, per germline (reference sequence). This CDR3 contains 12 residues. The variable domain in full, with the rest retrieved from reference TRBV15 and TRBJ2-1, is DAMVIQNPRYQVTQFGKPVTLSCSQTLNHNVMYWYQQKSSQAPKLLFHYYDKDFNNEADTPDNFQSRRPNTSFCFLDIRSPGLGDTAMYLCATSRVNNEQSFGPGTRLTVL.

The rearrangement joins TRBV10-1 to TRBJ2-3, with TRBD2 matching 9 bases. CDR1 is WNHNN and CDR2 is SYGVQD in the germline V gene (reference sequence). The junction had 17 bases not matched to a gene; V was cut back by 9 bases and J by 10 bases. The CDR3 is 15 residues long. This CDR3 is CARTKRGGGAPSQYF. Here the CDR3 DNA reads TGCGCCAGGACCAAACGCGGCGGGGGGGCCCCTTCGCAGTATTTT.

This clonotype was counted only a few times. As DNA, the CDR3 is TGTGCCTGGAGTGTTCGGGGGGCTGGGCAGCCCCAGCATTTT. Its translation is CAWSVRGAGQPQHF. This rearrangement joins TRBV30 to TRBJ1-5; tentatively, D is TRBD1 (6 bases). Between the trimmed V and J ends, which lost 0 bases and 7 bases, there was a span of 13 bases. CDR1 and CDR2 (germline): GTSNPN, SVGIG (reference sequence). The length of the CDR3 is 14 residues.

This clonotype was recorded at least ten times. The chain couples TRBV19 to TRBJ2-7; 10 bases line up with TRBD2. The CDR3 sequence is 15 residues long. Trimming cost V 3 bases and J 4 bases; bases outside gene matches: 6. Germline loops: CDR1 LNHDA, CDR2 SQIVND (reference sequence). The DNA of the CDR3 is TGTGCCAGTAGTATGGGGGCTAGCGGGAGTTACGAGCAGTACTTC. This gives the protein CASSMGASGSYEQYF.

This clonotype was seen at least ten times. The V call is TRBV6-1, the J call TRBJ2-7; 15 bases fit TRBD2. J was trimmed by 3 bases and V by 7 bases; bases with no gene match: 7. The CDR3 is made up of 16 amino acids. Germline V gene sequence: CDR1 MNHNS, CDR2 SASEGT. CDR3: CASKAGTSGRLYEQYF. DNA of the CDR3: TGTGCCAGCAAGGCCGGGACTAGCGGGAGGCTCTACGAGCAGTACTTC.

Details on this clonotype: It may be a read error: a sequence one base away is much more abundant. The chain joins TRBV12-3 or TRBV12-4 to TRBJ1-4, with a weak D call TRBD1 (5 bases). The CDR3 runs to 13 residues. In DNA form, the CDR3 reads TGTGCCAGCAGTTTGGCAGGGAATGAAGAACTGTTTTTT. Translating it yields CASSLAGNEELFF.

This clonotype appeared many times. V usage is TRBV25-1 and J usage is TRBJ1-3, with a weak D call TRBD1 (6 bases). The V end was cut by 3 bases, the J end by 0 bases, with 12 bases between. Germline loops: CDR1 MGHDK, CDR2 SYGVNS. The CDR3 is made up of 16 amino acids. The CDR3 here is CASSDPGQISGNTIYF. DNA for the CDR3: TGTGCCAGCAGTGATCCTGGACAGATCTCTGGAAACACCATATATTTT.

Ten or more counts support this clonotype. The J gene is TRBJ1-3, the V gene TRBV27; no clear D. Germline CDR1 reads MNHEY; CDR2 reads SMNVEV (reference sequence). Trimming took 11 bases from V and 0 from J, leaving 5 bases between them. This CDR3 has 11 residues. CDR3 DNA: TGTGCCGTGCACTCTGGAAACACCATATATTTT. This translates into CAVHSGNTIYF.